Here is one T cell receptor beta chain with its context. Its antigen is currently unknown. The data originate from a study of graft-versus-host responses after intestinal transplantation. This CDR3 is 10 amino acids long. Trimming stripped 4 bases from V and 5 bases from J, with 5 bases between. Germline V gene data show CDR1 as SQVTM and CDR2 as ANQGSEA. The assay was immunoSEQ multiplex PCR, and TCRdb's table has in-frame clones only and misses some. The sample gives about 86,000 clones, around 83% of which show up once; about a sixth is in the top ten. Material: unstimulated CD8+ T cells sorted from spleen or lymph node cells, obtained before intestinal transplant. The chain combines TRBV29-1 with TRBJ1-1, with D unresolved. The receptor was derived from a human donor who received an intestinal transplant. CDR3 sequence reads: CSVGRTEAFF. The CDR3 DNA follows: TGCAGCGTTGGAAGGACTGAAGCTTTCTTT.